This T cell receptor beta chain came from a study of T cells in Graves' hyperthyroidism and ophthalmopathy. A remark on this clonotype: Its specificity is unknown.

What was amplified from RNA transcripts were TCR beta CDR3 regions. RT-PCR in the first round (using the HTBI primer set) targeted the TCR CDR3. TCRdb recomputed calls from the multiplex PCR reads with MiXCR, one row per CDR3 protein. The sample lists 400,000 or so distinct CDR3 sequences; about 15% were seen once. The CDR3 has 14 residues. Losses at the gene ends were 0 bases for V and 7 bases for J; bases not matched to a gene: 4. Germline-derived CDR1 and CDR2 are DFQATT and SNEGSKA (reference sequence). Study-wide results and limits: Researchers found most expanded thyroid clonotypes above 0.001 in blood as well.

Ophthalmopathy cases met thresholds of Clinical Activity Score at least 3, NOSPECS grade at least 4 and duration under 3 months. Patients with uncontrolled infections, other autoimmune diseases, pregnancy or lactation were excluded. The specimen was blood. The clonotype was recovered from a woman aged 55-69 years with Graves' ophthalmopathy. The chain has TRBV20-1 and TRBJ2-1, with 9 nucleotides matching TRBD2. CDR3 amino acids: CSARDSGRFNEQFF. Here the CDR3 DNA reads TGCAGTGCTAGAGATAGCGGGAGATTTAATGAGCAGTTCTTC.